This entry concerns a single T cell receptor beta chain. Its antigen is as yet unknown. This CDR3 spans 15 amino acids. CDR1 and CDR2 (germline): SGHRS, YFSETQ. Unmatched junction bases numbered 7, after V lost 6 bases and J lost 1 base. This sample is drawn from a study of response to subunit inactivated influenza vaccine. Study results and caveats: The authors put forward the suggestion that each seasonal influenza vaccination may bring in only a limited number of new T cells.

TCRdb processed the RT-PCR reads anew with MiXCR; each CDR3 protein has one entry. The sample lists about 830,000 distinct CDR3 sequences, approximately 17% occurring once. This specimen consisted of PBMCs from blood, obtained 5 days after vaccination. This TCR derives from a man between 45 and 60 years old who received an inactivated influenza vaccine. The V and J genes are TRBV5-1 and TRBJ2-3; 8 nucleotides line up with TRBD2. Here the CDR3 DNA reads TGCGCCAGCAACTCAGCGGGAGCTGGCACAGATACGCAGTATTTT. Protein: CASNSAGAGTDTQYF.